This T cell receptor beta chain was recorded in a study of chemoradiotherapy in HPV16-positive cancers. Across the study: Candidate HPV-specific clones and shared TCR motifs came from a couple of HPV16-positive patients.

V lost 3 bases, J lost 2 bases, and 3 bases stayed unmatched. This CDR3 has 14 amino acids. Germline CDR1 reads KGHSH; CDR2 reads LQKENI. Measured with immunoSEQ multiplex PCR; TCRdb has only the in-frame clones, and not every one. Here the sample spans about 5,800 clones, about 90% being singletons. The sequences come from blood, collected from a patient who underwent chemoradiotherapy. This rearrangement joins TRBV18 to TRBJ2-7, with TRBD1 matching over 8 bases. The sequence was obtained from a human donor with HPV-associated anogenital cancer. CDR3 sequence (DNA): TGTGCCAGCTCACCCGGGACAGGTGCCTACGAGCAGTACTTC. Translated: CASSPGTGAYEQYF.